This TCR beta chain was documented in a study of T cell responses to AZD1222 COVID-19 vaccine. The CDR3 runs 13 residues. Germline V gene data show CDR1 as SGHDT and CDR2 as YYEEEE. Trimming pared 0 bases from V and 6 bases from J, leaving 9 bases between. TCRdb's copy holds only in-frame clones and misses some; the assay was immunoSEQ multiplex PCR. Counted here are about 190,000 clones, 85% to 90% occurring once; the ten biggest clones make up 6.9%. The specimen comprised peripheral blood, sampled on day 0 of AZD1222 vaccination. This TCR was recovered from an adult in good health. This chain uses TRBV5-6 with TRBJ1-1, with unresolved D. The CDR3 region has the DNA TGTGCCAGCAGCTTGGTTTCGGAATCTGAAGCTTTCTTT. It yields the protein CASSLVSESEAFF. The full variable domain, in which reference TRBV5-6 and TRBJ1-1 provide the parts outside the CDR3, is DAGVTQSPTHLIKTRGQQVTLRCSPKSGHDTVSWYQQALGQGPQFIFQYYEEEERQRGNFPDRFSGHQFPNYSSELNVNALLLGDSALYLCASSLVSESEAFFGQGTRLTVV.